The 32 T cell receptor beta chains below were found in one sample sequenced in a study of blood T cell repertoires in COVID-19. The assay was immunoSEQ multiplex PCR, and TCRdb's table has in-frame clones only and misses some. Of approximately 160,000 clones detected, 81% appear once; the ten largest clones hold roughly 10%. The specimen was peripheral blood. The receptors were sampled from a human donor in a cohort sampled during active COVID-19.

Here the CDR3 reads CASSPDSNADTQYF. Here the CDR3 DNA reads TGTGCCAGCAGCCCAGACAGCAATGCAGATACGCAGTATTTT. The rearrangement joins TRBV9 to TRBJ2-3, with a tentative D call TRBD1 (5 bases). V was shortened by 4 bases and J by 4 bases, with 13 bases between the two germline ends. The CDR3 sequence is 14 residues long. Germline-derived CDR1 and CDR2 are SGDLS and YYNGEE.

This clone was seen more than once but under ten times. The chain employs TRBV7-3 and TRBJ2-3; the match to TRBD2 covers 10 bases. The V gene end was trimmed by 5 bases and the J gene end by 4 bases; junction bases not matched to a gene: 6. The CDR3 consists of 15 residues. Germline CDR1 and CDR2: SGHTA and FQGTGA. Here the CDR3 reads CASSPTSGLADTQYF. The CDR3 DNA sequence: TGTGCCAGCAGCCCGACTAGCGGGTTGGCAGATACGCAGTATTTT.

The table lists this clone with a few counts. The rearrangement links TRBV7-8 to TRBJ2-1; D unresolved. CDR3 length: 13 residues. The germline CDR1 and CDR2 sequences are SGHVS and FQNEAQ. The V and J ends lost 6 bases and 4 bases respectively, with 10 bases between them. The CDR3 protein is CASRGGGYNEQFF. In nucleotides, the CDR3 is TGTGCCAGCAGAGGCGGTGGATACAATGAGCAGTTCTTC. Looking up the rest from reference TRBV7-8 and TRBJ2-1 gives the full variable domain: GAGVSQSPRYKVAKRGQDVALRCDPISGHVSLFWYQQALGQGPEFLTYFQNEAQLDKSGLPSDRFFAERPEGSVSTLKIQRTQQEDSAVYLCASRGGGYNEQFFGPGTRLTVL.

This chain links TRBV4-1 with TRBJ2-5; TRBD2 matches at 11 bases. This CDR3 is 17 amino acids long. V was pared by 4 bases and J by 5 bases, with 12 bases of the junction left unmatched. Per germline, CDR1 MGHRA and CDR2 YSYEKL. The CDR3 loop reads CASSPGGLAGGWETQYF. CDR3 DNA: TGCGCCAGCAGCCCGGGGGGGCTAGCGGGGGGATGGGAGACCCAGTACTTC.

This clone showed up just once. CDR3 loop: CASSLAYSQETQYF. DNA for the CDR3: TGTGCCAGCAGTCTCGCATACTCCCAAGAGACCCAGTACTTC. V is TRBV27 and J is TRBJ2-5; D ambiguous. V dropped 5 bases and J dropped 1 base, with 11 bases sitting between them. Germline CDR1 MNHEY, CDR2 SMNVEV (reference sequence). The CDR3 has 14 residues.

This clone turned up a few times. The chain employs TRBV5-4 and TRBJ1-1, with D uncertain. The CDR3 totals 13 residues. Per germline, CDR1 SGHNT and CDR2 YYREEE (reference sequence). V was trimmed by 0 bases and J by 1 base, leaving 4 bases between them. In DNA, the CDR3 is TGTGCCAGCAGCTTGGGGGCGAACACTGAAGCTTTCTTT. This codes for CASSLGANTEAFF. The full variable domain, with the rest looked up from reference TRBV5-4 and TRBJ1-1, is ETGVTQSPTHLIKTRGQQVTLRCSSQSGHNTVSWYQQALGQGPQFIFQYYREEENGRGNFPPRFSGLQFPNYSSELNVNALELDDSALYLCASSLGANTEAFFGQGTRLTVV.

This sequence joins TRBV29-1 and TRBJ1-4; no clear D gene. Trimming took 0 bases from V and 7 from J, leaving 9 bases between them. The CDR3 is 13 residues long. Germline V gene data show CDR1 as SQVTM and CDR2 as ANQGSEA. Here the CDR3 DNA reads TGCAGCGTTGAAGATCAGGTGGCTGAAAAACTGTTTTTT. Translating gives CSVEDQVAEKLFF.

The gene calls are TRBV18 and TRBJ2-2; D not resolved. The V end lost 3 bases, the J end lost 3 bases, and 11 bases lay between the germline ends. CDR1 is KGHSH and CDR2 is LQKENI in the germline V gene. CDR3 length equals 15 residues. CDR3 protein: CASSPLDTYTGELFF. In DNA, the CDR3 is TGTGCCAGCTCACCCCTCGACACTTACACCGGGGAGCTGTTTTTT.

The chain recombines TRBV7-2 with TRBJ2-5, with a possible D match to TRBD2 (5 bases). Germline V gene lookup returns CDR1 SGHTA and CDR2 FQGNSA. V was clipped by 4 bases and J by 8 bases, with 8 bases between them. The CDR3 is 11 residues long. CDR3 sequence reads: CASSSWTTQYF. In DNA, the CDR3 is TGTGCCAGCAGCTCCTGGACTACCCAGTACTTC.

Here the CDR3 DNA reads TGTGCCTGGAGTGGGGACAGGGGGCCGATTTATGGCTACACCTTC. This translates into CAWSGDRGPIYGYTF. J is TRBJ1-2 and V is TRBV30; 12 nucleotides agree with TRBD1. The CDR3 has 15 amino acids. The V gene's germline CDR1 is GTSNPN and CDR2 SVGIG (reference sequence). The V gene end was trimmed by 1 base and the J gene end by 5 bases; junction bases not matched to a gene: 5.

The rearrangement uses TRBV18 and TRBJ1-5; D is ambiguous. V lost 0 bases and J lost 9, with 12 bases in between. This CDR3 contains 14 residues. The V gene's germline CDR1 is KGHSH and CDR2 LQKENI. CDR3 protein: CASSPPRVSGPQHF. In nucleotides, the CDR3 is TGTGCCAGCTCACCACCGAGGGTATCGGGGCCCCAGCATTTT. Filled out from reference TRBV18 and TRBJ1-5, the complete variable domain reads NAGVMQNPRHLVRRRGQEARLRCSPMKGHSHVYWYRQLPEEGLKFMVYLQKENIIDESGMPKERFSAEFPKEGPSILRIQQVVRGDSAAYFCASSPPRVSGPQHFGDGTRLSIL.

The chain couples TRBV25-1 to TRBJ2-1, with D possibly TRBD2 on 5 matching bases. CDR3 length: 13 amino acids. Trimming stripped 7 bases from V and 0 bases from J, with 7 bases between. The germline CDR1 and CDR2 sequences are MGHDK and SYGVNS. The CDR3 loop reads CASTGISYNEQFF. The CDR3 DNA is TGTGCCAGCACCGGGATCTCCTACAATGAGCAGTTCTTC.

The rearrangement links TRBV7-9 to TRBJ1-2, with 7 positions matching TRBD1. The CDR3 consists of 14 residues. Per germline, CDR1 SEHNR and CDR2 FQNEAQ (reference sequence). J lost 8 bases, V lost 2 bases, and 8 bases had no gene match. The CDR3 region is CASSLFETGLGYTF. In DNA, the CDR3 is TGTGCCAGCAGCTTATTTGAGACAGGGTTGGGCTACACCTTC. Supplemented by reference TRBV7-9 and TRBJ1-2, the full variable domain reads DTGVSQNPRHKITKRGQNVTFRCDPISEHNRLYWYRQTLGQGPEFLTYFQNEAQLEKSRLLSDRFSAERPKGSFSTLEIQRTEQGDSAMYLCASSLFETGLGYTFGSGTRLTVV.

The CDR3 sequence: CASSLGAARTEAFF. In nucleotides, the CDR3 is TGTGCCAGCAGTCTAGGGGCAGCCCGAACTGAAGCTTTCTTT. The chain has TRBV7-9 and TRBJ1-1, with D perhaps TRBD1 (5 bases). Deletions cut 6 bases from V and 5 bases from J, with 16 bases between. The germline V gene encodes CDR1 SEHNR and CDR2 FQNEAQ (reference sequence). The CDR3 length is 14 residues.

The chain combines TRBV27 with TRBJ1-2, with D possibly matching TRBD1 (5 bases). There are 16 residues in the CDR3. V dropped 4 bases and J dropped 4 bases, with 19 bases sitting between them. The germline CDR1 and CDR2 sequences are MNHEY and SMNVEV (reference sequence). Written as DNA, the CDR3 is TGTGCCAGCAGTTCACTTGAAGGGGACTTCAGCTATGGCTACACCTTC. Translation gives CASSSLEGDFSYGYTF.

The chain joins TRBV6-5 to TRBJ2-5; D gene unclear. Trimming took off 7 bases at V and 4 bases at J, with 13 bases between the two ends. This CDR3 region has 13 residues. Germline CDR1 MNHEY, CDR2 SVGAGI. DNA for the CDR3: TGTGCCAGCACCCGGGTCACGACAGAGACCCAGTACTTC. Protein sequence: CASTRVTTETQYF.

This chain joins TRBV30 and TRBJ2-3; 7 nucleotides match TRBD2. This CDR3 region has 13 residues. From germline, CDR1 is GTSNPN and CDR2 SVGIG (reference sequence). J was trimmed by 1 base and V by 7 bases; bases with no gene match: 5. The CDR3 bases are TGTGCCTCTGAGCGGGGCCGCACAGATACGCAGTATTTT. This codes for CASERGRTDTQYF. Drawing the rest from reference TRBV30 and TRBJ2-3, the complete variable domain is SQTIHQWPATLVQPVGSPLSLECTVEGTSNPNLYWYRQAAGRGLQLLFYSVGIGQISSEVPQNLSASRPQDRQFILSSKKLLLSDSGFYLCASERGRTDTQYFGPGTRLTVL.

The chain is built from TRBV5-1 and TRBJ1-1; maybe TRBD1 (6 bases). Germline V CDR1 and CDR2: SGHRS, YFSETQ. Trimming took 3 bases from V and 1 from J, leaving 13 bases between them. This CDR3 spans 15 amino acids. CDR3 residues: CASSWQQGKNTEAFF. In nucleotides, the CDR3 is TGCGCCAGCAGCTGGCAACAGGGAAAGAACACTGAAGCTTTCTTT.

The chain uses TRBV2 and TRBJ2-2; D is unclear. The germline V and J ends were trimmed by 2 bases and 4 bases, with 8 bases remaining between them. This CDR3 is 14 amino acids long. Germline-derived CDR1 and CDR2 are SNHLY and FYNNEI. CDR3: CASSENRVTGELFF. The CDR3 nucleotides read TGTGCCAGCAGTGAAAACCGGGTCACCGGGGAGCTGTTTTTT.

This clone was seen more than once but under ten times. The gene calls are TRBV5-6 and TRBJ1-5, with D maybe TRBD1 (5 bases). The CDR3 totals 12 residues. Germline values: CDR1 SGHDT, CDR2 YYEEEE. Trimming stripped 5 bases from V and 9 bases from J, with 12 bases between. The CDR3 reads CASSSGTRPQHF. CDR3 sequence (DNA): TGTGCCAGCAGTTCCGGGACTCGGCCCCAGCATTTT.

The V call is TRBV11-3, the J call TRBJ1-1; D unclear. Germline assignment: CDR1 SGHNT and CDR2 YENEEA. The V end was cut by 0 bases, the J end by 2 bases, with 4 bases between. The CDR3 length is 13 residues. CDR3 protein: CASSLDSNTEAFF. The DNA for the CDR3 is TGTGCCAGCAGCTTAGATAGTAACACTGAAGCTTTCTTT.

V gene TRBV7-3 combines with J gene TRBJ2-7; D gene uncertain. The V end lost 1 base, the J end lost 2 bases, and 15 bases lay between the germline ends. This CDR3 has 16 residues. Germline loops: CDR1 SGHTA, CDR2 FQGTGA. The CDR3 region is CASSLKKGASAYEQYF. The CDR3 bases are TGTGCCAGCAGCTTAAAAAAAGGAGCATCAGCCTACGAGCAGTACTTC.

The V call is TRBV5-1, the J call TRBJ2-7; 8 bases are shared with TRBD2. The CDR3 has 14 residues. Germline values: CDR1 SGHRS, CDR2 YFSETQ. J lost 7 bases, V lost 2 bases, and 8 bases had no gene match. CDR3 in DNA: TGCGCCAGCAGCTTCGCCGGGGGGGCCGGGGAGCAGTACTTC. Translated: CASSFAGGAGEQYF. The full variable domain, in which reference TRBV5-1 and TRBJ2-7 provide the parts outside the CDR3, is KAGVTQTPRYLIKTRGQQVTLSCSPISGHRSVSWYQQTPGQGLQFLFEYFSETQRNKGNFPGRFSGRQFSNSRSEMNVSTLELGDSALYLCASSFAGGAGEQYFGPGTRLTVT.

V and J are TRBV2 and TRBJ1-6; TRBD1 agrees at 7 bases. The CDR3 is 14 amino acids. Germline trimming cut 7 bases from V and 5 bases from J; bases unmatched to any gene: 5. CDR1 and CDR2 from the germline V gene are SNHLY and FYNNEI. In DNA form, the CDR3 reads TGTGCCAGCAAAAGGGACAGAAATAATTCACCCCTCCACTTT. Its translation is CASKRDRNNSPLHF.

The chain carries TRBV6-6 and TRBJ1-6; a weak D match, TRBD1 (6 bases). There are 16 residues in the CDR3. CDR1 MNHNY and CDR2 SVGAGI come from the germline V gene (reference sequence). Trimming cost V 5 bases and J 7 bases, with 18 bases left between them. Here the CDR3 reads CASSRFGDIGNSPLHF. The CDR3 coding sequence is TGTGCCAGCAGTCGTTTCGGGGACATTGGGAATTCACCCCTCCACTTT.

This chain joins TRBV19 and TRBJ1-2, with a tentative D call TRBD1 (6 bases). Per the germline V gene, CDR1 is LNHDA and CDR2 is SQIVND (reference sequence). The CDR3 consists of 14 residues. Trimming left V 3 bases short and J 4 bases short, with 12 bases between. CDR3 nucleotides: TGTGCCAGTAGTATGTTGGGGGCTGCCTATGGCTACACCTTC. Its translation: CASSMLGAAYGYTF.

A remark on this clone: A junction boundary mismatches the germline segment, possibly from a read error. The chain employs TRBV28 and TRBJ1-6; TRBD1 is a possible D gene (5 bases). The CDR3 contains 13 residues. Germline values: CDR1 MDHEN, CDR2 SYDVKM. The CDR3 loop reads CASSPRSTVRRSF. DNA for the CDR3: TGTGCCAGCAGTCCACGTTCGACAGTACGCCGGTCTTTT.

J is TRBJ1-5 and V is TRBV4-1, with D unresolved. V lost 4 bases and J lost 6, with 16 bases in between. The germline V gene encodes CDR1 MGHRA and CDR2 YSYEKL. The CDR3 has 15 residues. CDR3 bases: TGCGCCAGCAGCCTCCGGTCACAAGGGAGTCAGCCCCAGCATTTT. Its protein product is CASSLRSQGSQPQHF.

V and J are TRBV19 and TRBJ2-2, with D tentatively TRBD2 (6 bases). The CDR3 is 15 residues long. The germline CDR1 and CDR2 sequences are LNHDA and SQIVND (reference sequence). V was trimmed by 4 bases and J by 6 bases, leaving 15 bases between them. The CDR3 here is CASSSSLGGSGELFF. CDR3 DNA sequence: TGTGCCAGTAGTAGTAGTTTGGGGGGATCCGGGGAGCTGTTTTTT.

This clone was found many times. This chain uses TRBV4-1 with TRBJ2-4; tentatively, D is TRBD2 (6 bases). V was clipped by 0 bases and J by 7 bases, with 10 bases between them. CDR1 and CDR2 (germline): MGHRA, YSYEKL. CDR3 length equals 14 residues. The CDR3 DNA reads as TGCGCCAGCAGCCAAGAAGGAAGCGGGAACATTCAGTACTTC. This codes for CASSQEGSGNIQYF.

The chain couples TRBV28 to TRBJ2-2; D possibly corresponds to TRBD2 (7 bases). CDR1 MDHEN and CDR2 SYDVKM come from the germline V gene. The CDR3 extends over 15 amino acids. Trimming stripped 6 bases from V and 6 bases from J, with 17 bases between. Here the CDR3 reads CASRGRGGLSGELFF. The CDR3 DNA reads as TGTGCCAGCAGAGGTAGGGGGGGCCTTTCCGGGGAGCTGTTTTTT. The variable domain in full, with the rest retrieved from reference TRBV28 and TRBJ2-2, is DVKVTQSSRYLVKRTGEKVFLECVQDMDHENMFWYRQDPGLGLRLIYFSYDVKMKEKGDIPEGYSVSREKKERFSLILESASTNQTSMYLCASRGRGGLSGELFFGEGSRLTVL.

The genes are TRBV3-1 (or the pseudogene TRBV3-2) and TRBJ2-3; D may be TRBD2 (5 bases). V lost 0 bases and J 6 bases, leaving 10 bases between the germline ends. The CDR3 has 14 residues. Looked up from germline, CDR1 is LGHDT and CDR2 is YNNKEL (reference sequence). Here the CDR3 DNA reads TGTGCCAGCAGCCAAGATATCCAGCGGGATACGCAGTATTTT. Protein product: CASSQDIQRDTQYF.